This T cell receptor beta chain came from a study of blood T cell repertoires in COVID-19. As for the study in general: The samples span acute and convalescent COVID-19 from the United States, Italy and Spain. T cells, B-cell-depleted T cells, or PBMCs supplied cDNA or gDNA.

V was pared by 0 bases and J by 6 bases, with 9 bases between. This CDR3 is built from 13 residues. CDR1 and CDR2 (germline): GTSNPN, SVGIG (reference sequence). In the authors' methods: From reference gene primer amplification, estimates of nucleated cell counts were derived. TCRdb's table, derived via immunoSEQ multiplex PCR, lists solely in-frame clones and lacks some. V, J and clone size are taken as reported in that table, and D and trimming were inferred from the DNA itself. The data show about 200,000 clones, 85% seen once. The source material was peripheral blood. The rearrangement uses TRBV30 and TRBJ1-5; D is unclear. The clonotype was recovered from a woman older than 75 with acute or convalescent COVID-19. The CDR3 sequence: CAWSVLGGQPQHF. The CDR3 bases are TGTGCCTGGAGTGTTCTCGGCGGTCAGCCCCAGCATTTT.